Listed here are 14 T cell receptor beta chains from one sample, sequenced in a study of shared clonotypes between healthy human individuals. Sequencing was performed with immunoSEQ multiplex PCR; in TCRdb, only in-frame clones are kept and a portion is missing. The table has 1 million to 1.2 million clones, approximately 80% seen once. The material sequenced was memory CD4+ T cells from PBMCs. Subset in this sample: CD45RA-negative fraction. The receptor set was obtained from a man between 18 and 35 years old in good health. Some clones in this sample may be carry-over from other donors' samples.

In nucleotides, the CDR3 is TGTGCCAGCAGCGCCTGGCAATTGCGGGAGCCGGAGGACGAGCAGTACTTC. It translates to CASSAWQLREPEDEQYF. The chain uses TRBV5-6 and TRBJ2-7; 7 bases are a match to TRBD2. V lost 4 bases and J lost 5; bases outside the gene matches: 18. Germline assignment: CDR1 SGHDT and CDR2 YYEEEE. The CDR3 sequence is 17 residues long.

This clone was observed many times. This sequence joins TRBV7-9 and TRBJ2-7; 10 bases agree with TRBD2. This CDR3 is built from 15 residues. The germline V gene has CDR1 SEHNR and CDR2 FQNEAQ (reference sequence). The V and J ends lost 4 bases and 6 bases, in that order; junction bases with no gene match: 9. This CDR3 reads CASSSPGTSVREQYF. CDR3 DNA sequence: TGTGCCAGCAGCTCACCCGGGACTAGCGTTCGCGAGCAGTACTTC.

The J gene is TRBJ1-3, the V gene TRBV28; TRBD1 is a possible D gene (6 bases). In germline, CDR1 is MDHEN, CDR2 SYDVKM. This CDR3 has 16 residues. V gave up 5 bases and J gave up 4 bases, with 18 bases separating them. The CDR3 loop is CASSPPGGASGNTIYF. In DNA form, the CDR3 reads TGTGCCAGCAGTCCCCCCGGGGGCGCTTCAGGAAACACCATATATTTT.

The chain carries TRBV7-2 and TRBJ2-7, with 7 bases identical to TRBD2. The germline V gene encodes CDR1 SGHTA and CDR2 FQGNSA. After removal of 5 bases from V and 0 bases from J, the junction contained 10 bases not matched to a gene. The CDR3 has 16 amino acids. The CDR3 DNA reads TGTGCCAGCAGCCTAGGTAGCGGGCCTAGCTCCTACGAGCAGTACTTC. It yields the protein CASSLGSGPSSYEQYF.

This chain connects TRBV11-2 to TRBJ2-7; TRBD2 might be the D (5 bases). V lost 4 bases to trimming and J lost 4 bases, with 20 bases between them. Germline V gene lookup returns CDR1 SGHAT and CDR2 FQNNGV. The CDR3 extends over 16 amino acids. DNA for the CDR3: TGTGCCAGCAGCTCCCCCCTTTATGGAGGACCTTACGAGCAGTACTTC. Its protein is CASSSPLYGGPYEQYF.

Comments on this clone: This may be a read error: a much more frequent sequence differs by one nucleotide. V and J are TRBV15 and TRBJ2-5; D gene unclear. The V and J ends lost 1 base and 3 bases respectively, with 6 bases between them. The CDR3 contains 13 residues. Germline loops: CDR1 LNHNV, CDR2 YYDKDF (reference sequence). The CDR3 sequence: CATSRAPKETQYF. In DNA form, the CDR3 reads TGTGCCACCAGCAGAGCGCCCAAAGAGACCCAGTACTTC.

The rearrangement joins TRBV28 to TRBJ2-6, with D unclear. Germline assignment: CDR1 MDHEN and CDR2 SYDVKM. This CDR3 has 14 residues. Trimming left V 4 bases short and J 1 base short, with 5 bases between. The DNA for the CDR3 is TGTGCCAGCAGTTCTACATCTGGGGCCAACGTCCTGACTTTC. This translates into CASSSTSGANVLTF.

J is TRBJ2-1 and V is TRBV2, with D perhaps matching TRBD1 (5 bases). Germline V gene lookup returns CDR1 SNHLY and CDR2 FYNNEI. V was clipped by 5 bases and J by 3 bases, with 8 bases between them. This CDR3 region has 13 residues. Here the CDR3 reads CASSLDNYNEQFF. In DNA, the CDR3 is TGTGCCAGCAGTTTGGACAACTACAATGAGCAGTTCTTC.

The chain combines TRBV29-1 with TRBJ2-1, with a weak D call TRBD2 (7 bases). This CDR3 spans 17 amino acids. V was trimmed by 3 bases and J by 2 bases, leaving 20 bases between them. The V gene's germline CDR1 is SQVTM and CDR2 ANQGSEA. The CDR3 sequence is CSVDQGGVRGAYNEQFF. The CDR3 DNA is TGCAGCGTTGACCAGGGAGGGGTCAGGGGAGCCTACAATGAGCAGTTCTTC.

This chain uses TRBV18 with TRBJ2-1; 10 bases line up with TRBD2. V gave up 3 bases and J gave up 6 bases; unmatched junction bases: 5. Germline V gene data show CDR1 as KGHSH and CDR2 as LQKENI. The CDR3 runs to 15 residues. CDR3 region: CASSPGLAELNEQFF. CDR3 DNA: TGTGCCAGCTCACCTGGACTAGCGGAGCTCAATGAGCAGTTCTTC.

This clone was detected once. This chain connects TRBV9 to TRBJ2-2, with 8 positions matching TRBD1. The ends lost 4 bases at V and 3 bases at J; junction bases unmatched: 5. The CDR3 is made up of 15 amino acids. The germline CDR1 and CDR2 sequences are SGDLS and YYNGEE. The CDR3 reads CASSFRGLDTGELFF. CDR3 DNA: TGTGCCAGCAGCTTCAGGGGGCTAGACACCGGGGAGCTGTTTTTT.

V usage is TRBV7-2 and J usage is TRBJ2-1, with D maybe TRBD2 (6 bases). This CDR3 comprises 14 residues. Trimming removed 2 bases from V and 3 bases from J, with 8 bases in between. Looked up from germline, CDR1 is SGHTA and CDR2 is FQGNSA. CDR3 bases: TGTGCCAGCAGCTTAACGGGAGTCTACAATGAGCAGTTCTTC. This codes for CASSLTGVYNEQFF.

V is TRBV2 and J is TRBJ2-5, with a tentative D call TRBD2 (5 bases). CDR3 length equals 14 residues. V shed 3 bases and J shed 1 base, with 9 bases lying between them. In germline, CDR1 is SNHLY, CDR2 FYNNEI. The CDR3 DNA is TGTGCCAGCAGTGACCGGACTCCCCAAGAGACCCAGTACTTC. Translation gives CASSDRTPQETQYF. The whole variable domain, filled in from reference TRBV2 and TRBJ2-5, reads EPEVTQTPSHQVTQMGQEVILRCVPISNHLYFYWYRQILGQKVEFLVSFYNNEISEKSEIFDDQFSVERPDGSNFTLKIRSTKLEDSAMYFCASSDRTPQETQYFGPGTRLLVL.

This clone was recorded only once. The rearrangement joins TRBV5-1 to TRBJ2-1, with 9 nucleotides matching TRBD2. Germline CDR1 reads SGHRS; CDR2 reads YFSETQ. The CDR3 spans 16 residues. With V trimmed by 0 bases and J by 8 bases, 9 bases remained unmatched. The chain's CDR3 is CASSLAVAGVGDEQFF. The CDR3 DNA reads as TGCGCCAGCAGCTTGGCCGTAGCGGGAGTAGGGGATGAGCAGTTCTTC.